This T cell receptor (beta chain) was documented in a study of Ad26.COV2.S vaccination and SARS-CoV-2 variants. The study's findings and limits: Total T cell responses were possibly underestimated by TCR breadth and depth analyses.

Comments on this clone: What it binds is not known. Germline is not matched at one junction end, which may reflect a read error.

Germline CDR1 reads SSHAT; CDR2 reads FNYEAQ (reference sequence). The CDR3 is made up of 16 amino acids. Only in-frame clones appear in the TCRdb table, and some are missing; sequencing was by immunoSEQ multiplex PCR. Of around 370,000 clones listed, 92% are singletons. V usage is TRBV7-7 and J usage is TRBJ2-2, with D uncertain. The clonotype comes from a human donor who had recovered from COVID-19. This sample comprised peripheral blood, obtained after recovery from COVID-19. The CDR3 sequence: CASSSLENLNTGELFF. As DNA, the CDR3 is TGTGCTAGCAGTTCCCTAGAGAACCTGAACACCGGGGAGCTGTTTTTT.